This entry lists 30 T cell receptor beta chains sequenced from one sample in a study of spatial heterogeneity in lung cancer. TCRdb itself ran the 5' RACE reads through MiXCR, one entry per CDR3 protein. The sample carries about 23,000 distinct CDR3 sequences, around 4.6% recorded once. Time point reported: sample taken at primary tumor resection. The sequencing used PBMCs, collected at surgery. All receptors come from a male donor with early-stage non-small cell lung cancer.

This clonotype was detected many times. The rearrangement links TRBV7-3 to TRBJ2-1; D might be TRBD1 or TRBD2, each matching 5 bases. Germline V gene data show CDR1 as SGHTA and CDR2 as FQGTGA. CDR3 length equals 15 residues. V was cut by 1 base and J by 3 bases, with 10 bases left in between. The CDR3 loop is CASSLMGVNYNEQFF. CDR3 coding DNA: TGTGCCAGCAGCTTAATGGGGGTGAACTACAATGAGCAGTTCTTC.

This clonotype was picked up many times. This chain connects TRBV5-1 to TRBJ2-5; tentatively, D is TRBD1 or TRBD2 (5 bases each). The CDR3 loop spans 14 amino acids. The V end was cut by 4 bases, the J end by 2 bases, with 12 bases between. CDR1 and CDR2 (germline): SGHRS, YFSETQ. The CDR3 is CASSQVGGQETQYF. In DNA, the CDR3 is TGCGCCAGCAGCCAAGTTGGGGGTCAAGAGACCCAGTACTTC.

This clonotype is termed medium-sized. This chain connects TRBV29-1 to TRBJ2-3, with 13 bases identical to TRBD2. V shed 6 bases, J shed 3 bases, and the junction held 3 bases outside the gene matches. The germline V gene has CDR1 SQVTM and CDR2 ANQGSEA. The CDR3 has 14 amino acids. The CDR3 DNA is TGCAGCGTCGAGACTAGCGGGAGGACAGATACGCAGTATTTT. Residues: CSVETSGRTDTQYF.

This clonotype has a count of ten or more. The chain combines TRBV20-1 with TRBJ2-7, with D hard to call. The CDR3 is 12 amino acids. Trimming took 6 bases from V and 4 from J, leaving 13 bases between them. Looked up from germline, CDR1 is DFQATT and CDR2 is SNEGSKA (reference sequence). In DNA form, the CDR3 reads TGCAGTGCCTTACCATTTGGGTACGAGCAGTACTTC. It specifies CSALPFGYEQYF.

This clonotype was seen many times. The chain joins TRBV5-1 to TRBJ2-6; 7 bases agree with TRBD1. The CDR3 runs 18 residues. Germline values: CDR1 SGHRS, CDR2 YFSETQ. Losses at the gene ends were 0 bases for V and 0 bases for J; bases not matched to a gene: 6. The CDR3 DNA reads as TGCGCCAGCAGCTTGGCCGGGACAGCCTACTCTGGGGCCAACGTCCTGACTTTC. It specifies CASSLAGTAYSGANVLTF. Supplemented by reference TRBV5-1 and TRBJ2-6, the full variable domain reads KAGVTQTPRYLIKTRGQQVTLSCSPISGHRSVSWYQQTPGQGLQFLFEYFSETQRNKGNFPGRFSGRQFSNSRSEMNVSTLELGDSALYLCASSLAGTAYSGANVLTFGAGSRLTVL.

The chain has TRBV28 and TRBJ2-1, with 8 bases identical to TRBD2. The length of the CDR3 is 20 residues. Germline CDR1 MDHEN, CDR2 SYDVKM. Trimming removed 7 bases from V and 0 bases from J; junction bases left unmatched: 20. The CDR3 reads CASKPRPPGGGQSSYNEQFF. The DNA of the CDR3 is TGTGCCAGCAAGCCGCGACCACCCGGGGGGGGCCAGAGCTCCTACAATGAGCAGTTCTTC.

This clonotype was observed at least ten times. The chain employs TRBV7-3 and TRBJ2-3; D gene uncertain. V gave up 1 base and J gave up 0 bases, with 5 bases separating them. CDR3 length: 14 residues. CDR1 and CDR2 (germline): SGHTA, FQGTGA. As DNA, the CDR3 is TGTGCCAGCAGCTTAAGGCCTAGCACAGATACGCAGTATTTT. Encoded protein: CASSLRPSTDTQYF. The full variable domain, completed using reference TRBV7-3 and TRBJ2-3, is GAGVSQTPSNKVTEKGKYVELRCDPISGHTALYWYRQSLGQGPEFLIYFQGTGAADDSGLPNDRFFAVRPEGSVSTLKIQRTERGDSAVYLCASSLRPSTDTQYFGPGTRLTVL.

The chain recombines TRBV18 with TRBJ2-7, with D hard to call. The V gene lost 0 bases and the J gene lost 0 bases, with 6 bases spanning the gap. There are 14 residues in the CDR3. Germline V lookup: CDR1 KGHSH, CDR2 LQKENI. This chain's CDR3 is CASSPPADSYEQYF. The CDR3, as DNA: TGTGCCAGCTCACCACCGGCAGACTCCTACGAGCAGTACTTC.

This clonotype was seen many times. The chain joins TRBV6-5 to TRBJ1-5, with D possibly matching TRBD1 (5 bases). Deletions cut 6 bases from V and 3 bases from J, with 9 bases between. Germline CDR1 is MNHEY and CDR2 is SVGAGI. The CDR3 spans 13 residues. The CDR3 DNA follows: TGTGCCAGCAGCCGACAGAACAATCAGCCCCAGCATTTT. Its protein is CASSRQNNQPQHF.

The sample holds many counts of this clonotype. CDR3 in amino acids: CASSLGVNGQGNEKLFF. The CDR3 DNA follows: TGCGCCAGCAGCTTGGGGGTTAACGGACAGGGGAATGAAAAACTGTTTTTT. This rearrangement joins TRBV5-1 to TRBJ1-4; 9 bases line up with TRBD1. Per germline, CDR1 SGHRS and CDR2 YFSETQ. The CDR3 loop spans 17 amino acids. The trim removed 0 bases at V and 5 bases at J, leaving 8 bases unmatched.

This clonotype was seen repeatedly, ten times or more. The chain joins TRBV5-5 to TRBJ2-7; TRBD2 matches 10 bases. The ends lost 4 bases at V and 3 bases at J; junction bases unmatched: 7. The CDR3 runs to 15 residues. The germline V gene encodes CDR1 SGHKS and CDR2 YYEKEE (reference sequence). CDR3 sequence reads: CASSHPGLADYEQYF. The CDR3 bases are TGTGCCAGCAGCCACCCAGGACTAGCGGACTACGAGCAGTACTTC.

This clonotype was found many times. The chain couples TRBV7-6 to TRBJ2-3; 8 bases are shared with TRBD1. CDR1 and CDR2 from the germline V gene are SGHVS and FNYEAQ. V lost 0 bases, J lost 2 bases, and 1 base stayed unmatched. The CDR3 length is 15 residues. This CDR3 is CASSLARGLTDTQYF. The CDR3 nucleotides read TGTGCCAGCAGCTTAGCCAGGGGGCTCACAGATACGCAGTATTTT.

This clonotype was recorded many times. This chain joins TRBV19 and TRBJ2-5, with 12 bases aligning to TRBD2. CDR3 length equals 16 residues. Looked up from germline, CDR1 is LNHDA and CDR2 is SQIVND (reference sequence). The junction had 10 bases not matched to a gene; V was cut back by 6 bases and J by 5 bases. CDR3 nucleotides: TGTGCCAGTAGCGCTTTGACTAGCGGGAGAAGGGAGACCCAGTACTTC. Its protein is CASSALTSGRRETQYF.

This clonotype was counted ten times or more. The V call is TRBV6-1, the J call TRBJ2-2, with D tentatively TRBD2 (6 bases). V gave up 8 bases and J gave up 4 bases, with 20 bases separating them. Germline CDR1 is MNHNS and CDR2 is SASEGT. CDR3 size: 16 residues. CDR3 sequence reads: CASYPAFGGPTGELFF. CDR3 DNA: TGTGCCAGCTACCCCGCCTTCGGGGGACCCACCGGGGAGCTGTTTTTT.

This clonotype has a count of ten or more. V gene TRBV28 combines with J gene TRBJ2-1, with 14 bases lining up with TRBD2. The CDR3 covers 15 residues. The germline CDR1 and CDR2 sequences are MDHEN and SYDVKM. Losses at the gene ends were 5 bases for V and 9 bases for J; bases not matched to a gene: 6. The CDR3 bases are TGTGCCAGCAGTCCCGGACTAGCGGGAGGACGTGAGCAGTTCTTC. The encoded protein is CASSPGLAGGREQFF. Looking up the rest from reference TRBV28 and TRBJ2-1 gives the full variable domain: DVKVTQSSRYLVKRTGEKVFLECVQDMDHENMFWYRQDPGLGLRLIYFSYDVKMKEKGDIPEGYSVSREKKERFSLILESASTNQTSMYLCASSPGLAGGREQFFGPGTRLTVL.

This clonotype has ten or more counts. The chain employs TRBV9 and TRBJ1-2; no clear D gene. The V gene's germline CDR1 is SGDLS and CDR2 YYNGEE. The CDR3 loop spans 10 amino acids. V shed 6 bases and J shed 8 bases, with 8 bases lying between them. The CDR3 loop is CASKGGGYTF. For the CDR3, the DNA is TGTGCCAGCAAAGGAGGGGGCTACACCTTC. Supplemented by reference TRBV9 and TRBJ1-2, the full variable domain reads DSGVTQTPKHLITATGQRVTLRCSPRSGDLSVYWYQQSLDQGLQFLIQYYNGEERAKGNILERFSAQQFPDLHSELNLSSLELGDSALYFCASKGGGYTFGSGTRLTVV.

This clonotype has a count of ten or more. The chain has TRBV5-1 and TRBJ2-7; no clear D gene. Trimming pared 7 bases from V and 5 bases from J, leaving 10 bases between. The CDR3 covers 11 residues. Germline CDR1 and CDR2: SGHRS and YFSETQ. Written as DNA, the CDR3 is TGCGCCAGCGCCGACACCCACGAGCAGTACTTC. It encodes CASADTHEQYF.

This clonotype has a count of ten or more. J is TRBJ1-2 and V is TRBV6-6; the D gene is possibly TRBD1 (5 bases). The V end lost 2 bases, the J end lost 3 bases, and 10 bases lay between the germline ends. The CDR3 is made up of 14 amino acids. Per the germline V gene, CDR1 is MNHNY and CDR2 is SVGAGI (reference sequence). CDR3 region: CASSYAGGDYGYTF. The CDR3 nucleotides are TGTGCCAGCAGTTACGCGGGGGGGGACTATGGCTACACCTTC.

The J gene is TRBJ2-7, the V gene TRBV27; 9 bases are a match to TRBD1. V was pared by 5 bases and J by 2 bases, with 7 bases of the junction left unmatched. The CDR3 has 15 amino acids. Per germline, CDR1 MNHEY and CDR2 SMNVEV (reference sequence). The DNA for the CDR3 is TGTGCCAGCAGTCTCCGACAGGGGGGGACCTACGAGCAGTACTTC. Its protein is CASSLRQGGTYEQYF.

At least ten counts were recorded for this clonotype. In DNA form, the CDR3 reads TGTGCCAGCAGTTTGCCGGCAGGGGGCACAGATACGCAGTATTTT. This sequence encodes CASSLPAGGTDTQYF. The chain uses TRBV28 and TRBJ2-3; tentatively, D is TRBD1 (6 bases). The germline V gene encodes CDR1 MDHEN and CDR2 SYDVKM. Trimming took 3 bases from V and 1 from J, leaving 11 bases between them. CDR3 length: 15 amino acids.

This clonotype was seen many times. The genes are TRBV29-1 and TRBJ2-1; D is unclear. The germline gives CDR1 SQVTM, CDR2 ANQGSEA. The CDR3 consists of 10 residues. V lost 5 bases and J 5 bases, leaving 4 bases between the germline ends. The CDR3 is CSVRDNEQFF. DNA of the CDR3: TGCAGCGTTCGCGACAATGAGCAGTTCTTC.

This clonotype was observed at least ten times. This sequence joins TRBV24-1 and TRBJ1-2, with D unclear. V was cut by 7 bases and J by 4 bases, with 15 bases left in between. The germline V gene encodes CDR1 KGHDR and CDR2 SFDVKD. This CDR3 contains 14 residues. The CDR3 reads CATSSGSRPYGYTF. In DNA form, the CDR3 reads TGTGCCACCAGCAGCGGTTCGAGGCCCTATGGCTACACCTTC.

This clonotype was seen many times. This chain links TRBV7-8 with TRBJ2-2; D not resolved. V lost 3 bases and J lost 6, with 5 bases in between. Germline V gene sequence: CDR1 SGHVS, CDR2 FQNEAQ. This CDR3 comprises 12 residues. The CDR3 nucleotides read TGTGCCAGCAGCTTGTGGTCCGGGGAGCTGTTTTTT. This translates into CASSLWSGELFF.

The CDR3 protein is CASSVTGGAKNIQYF. The DNA for the CDR3 is TGTGCCAGCAGTGTTACTGGGGGAGCCAAAAACATTCAGTACTTC. This chain links TRBV7-2 with TRBJ2-4; tentatively, D is TRBD1 or TRBD2 (5 bases each). The CDR3 loop spans 15 amino acids. The V end lost 6 bases, the J end lost 0 bases, and 12 bases lay between the germline ends. Germline assignment: CDR1 SGHTA and CDR2 FQGNSA.

In its sample, this clonotype was seen many times. This sequence joins TRBV19 and TRBJ1-2, with D hard to call. The CDR3 is 14 residues long. Deletions cut 5 bases from V and 3 bases from J, with 13 bases between. Germline V CDR1 and CDR2: LNHDA, SQIVND (reference sequence). CDR3 protein: CASSAGTRYYGYTF. DNA of the CDR3: TGTGCCAGTAGTGCCGGAACAAGATACTATGGCTACACCTTC.

At least ten counts were recorded for this clonotype. V usage is TRBV9 and J usage is TRBJ1-1; D gene ambiguous. The CDR3 is made up of 14 amino acids. Trimming removed 0 bases from V and 6 bases from J, with 12 bases in between. Per the germline V gene, CDR1 is SGDLS and CDR2 is YYNGEE. In DNA, the CDR3 is TGTGCCAGCAGCGTAGGGGTAGCGAGGGCTGAAGCTTTCTTT. It is translated as CASSVGVARAEAFF. Filled out from reference TRBV9 and TRBJ1-1, the complete variable domain reads DSGVTQTPKHLITATGQRVTLRCSPRSGDLSVYWYQQSLDQGLQFLIQYYNGEERAKGNILERFSAQQFPDLHSELNLSSLELGDSALYFCASSVGVARAEAFFGQGTRLTVV.

This clonotype was seen at least ten times. The chain recombines TRBV4-3 with TRBJ2-1; D possibly matches TRBD1 or TRBD2 (5 bases each). V shed 0 bases and J shed 9 bases, with 15 bases lying between them. This CDR3 has 15 amino acids. Germline lookup yields CDR1 LGHNA and CDR2 YSLEER. CDR3 sequence (DNA): TGCGCCAGCAGCCAAGAAGTAGGGCCGGGGCTTGAGCAGTTCTTC. Protein product: CASSQEVGPGLEQFF.

Many counts were recorded for this clonotype. The chain uses TRBV11-2 and TRBJ2-7; the D call may be TRBD1 or TRBD2 (7 bases each). The V end was cut by 5 bases, the J end by 2 bases, with 13 bases between. The CDR3 sequence is 14 residues long. CDR1 SGHAT and CDR2 FQNNGV come from the germline V gene. The CDR3 loop reads CASSRRGGTYEQYF. In nucleotides, the CDR3 is TGTGCCAGCAGCCGCAGGGGGGGCACCTACGAGCAGTACTTC.

This clonotype came up many times. The gene calls are TRBV6-5 and TRBJ1-2; tentative D call: TRBD1 (5 bases). Trimming removed 2 bases from V and 8 bases from J, with 15 bases in between. The CDR3 runs 14 residues. The V gene's germline CDR1 is MNHEY and CDR2 SVGAGI. The CDR3 coding sequence is TGTGCCAGCAGTTACGTGAACGCAGGGTACGGCTACACCTTC. Translation gives CASSYVNAGYGYTF.

This clonotype was counted ten times or more. V is TRBV6-6 and J is TRBJ2-1; no clear D gene. Germline V CDR1 and CDR2: MNHNY, SVGAGI (reference sequence). Trimming cost V 5 bases and J 5 bases, with 7 bases left between them. The CDR3 totals 12 residues. CDR3 DNA sequence: TGTGCCAGCAGTGACCCCAACAATGAGCAGTTCTTC. Translation gives CASSDPNNEQFF.